The 2 T cell receptor beta chains below come from one sample, sequenced in a study of blood T cell repertoires in COVID-19 (dated by TCRdb to about 2020). To prepare the library, the immunoSEQ multiplex PCR assay was applied. Held by TCRdb, this immuneACCESS table contains in-frame sequences only and omits some clones. Under half of the omission traces to an unresolved V gene where checked; the cause of the rest is unknown. Within this sample are tens of thousands of clones, with approximately 70% of them counted one time only. Just under 9% of the sample is held by the ten biggest clonotypes. The specimen was peripheral blood. These receptors were collected from a woman aged 70-85 years with acute or convalescent COVID-19.

V usage is TRBV5-1 and J usage is TRBJ1-2; tentative D call: TRBD1 (6 bases). V was trimmed by 4 bases and J by 7 bases, leaving 14 bases between them. The CDR3 is made up of 13 amino acids. The germline V gene has CDR1 SGHRS and CDR2 YFSETQ. This chain's CDR3 is CASSPEGGPGYTF. The CDR3 nucleotides read TGCGCCAGCAGCCCGGAGGGGGGGCCTGGCTACACCTTC.

The CDR3 bases are TGTGCCATCGGAAGGGACAGCGACTATGGCTACACCTTC. Its translation: CAIGRDSDYGYTF. The chain combines TRBV10-3 with TRBJ1-2; TRBD1 matches at 7 bases. Germline loops: CDR1 ENHRY, CDR2 SYGVKD. There are 13 residues in the CDR3. The ends lost 8 bases at V and 3 bases at J; junction bases unmatched: 6.